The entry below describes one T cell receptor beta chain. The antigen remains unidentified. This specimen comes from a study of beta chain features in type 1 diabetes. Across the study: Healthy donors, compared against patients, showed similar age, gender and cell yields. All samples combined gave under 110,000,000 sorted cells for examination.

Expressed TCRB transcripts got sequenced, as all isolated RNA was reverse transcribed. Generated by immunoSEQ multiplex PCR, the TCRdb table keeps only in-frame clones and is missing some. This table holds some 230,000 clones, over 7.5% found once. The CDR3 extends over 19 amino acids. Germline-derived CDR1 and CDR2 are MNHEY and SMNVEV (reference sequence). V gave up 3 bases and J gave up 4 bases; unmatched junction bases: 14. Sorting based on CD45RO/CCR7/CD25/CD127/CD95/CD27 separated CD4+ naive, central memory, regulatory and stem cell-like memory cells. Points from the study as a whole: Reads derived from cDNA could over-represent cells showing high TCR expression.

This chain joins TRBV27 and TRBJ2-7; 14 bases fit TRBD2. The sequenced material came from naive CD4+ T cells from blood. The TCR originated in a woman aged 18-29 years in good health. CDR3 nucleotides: TGTGCCAGCAGTTTGAGGACTAGCGGGAGGCGCTTAAGGGTATACGAGCAGTACTTC. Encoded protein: CASSLRTSGRRLRVYEQYF.